The present T cell receptor (beta chain) was sequenced within a study of CD8+CD57+ T cells in acquired aplastic anemia. The overall study: Each DNA sample taken from sorted CD4+ and CD8+ cells came to about 3.4 ug on average. Study-level findings and limits: Controls and patients did not differ significantly in CD8+ Simpson's diversity. Patients and controls had in common 25 to 30 CD8+ CDR3 sequences.

TCR beta VDJ combinations and CDR3 sequences were profiled from genomic DNA. A single record per CDR3 protein comes from TCRdb applying MiXCR to the reads. The sample includes about 64,000 distinct CDR3 sequences, 50% to 70% of them seen just once. About this clonotype itself: No antigen is known for it.

The ends lost 5 bases at V and 5 bases at J; junction bases unmatched: 6. CDR1 and CDR2 (germline): SGHVS, FNYEAQ. There are 15 residues in the CDR3. This clonotype was sampled from a human donor in good health, serving as a control. Sequencing was done on a sample of sorted CD4+, CD8+, or CD8+CD57+ T cells (not recorded which) from PBMCs. V usage is TRBV7-6 and J usage is TRBJ2-7; TRBD2 aligns across 13 bases. The CDR3 loop is CASSITSGRADEQYF. For the CDR3, the DNA is TGTGCCAGCAGCATTACTAGCGGGAGGGCGGACGAGCAGTACTTC.